Listed below are T cell receptor beta chains from one sample, sequenced in a study of blood T cell repertoires in COVID-19. Generated by immunoSEQ multiplex PCR, the TCRdb table keeps only in-frame clones and is missing some. This table has 200,000 to 250,000 clones, around 87% appearing once. The material sequenced was PBMCs or T cells enriched from blood (not recorded which). These receptors originate from a woman aged 18-29 years in a cohort exposed to, infected with or recovered from COVID-19 (not recorded which). Each CDR3 is given with its conserved first and last residue. The order of the fields is CDR3 DNA, CDR3 protein, D gene, V gene, J gene, clone size, CDR3 length. The D gene is left open where the match is weak. Clone size is shown for a subset of rows, as once, few, many or a class of expanded clone.

CDR3 DNA: TGTGCCACCAGTGACCCGGGACTAGCGACCGGGGAGCTGTTTTTT
CDR3 protein: CATSDPGLATGELFF
D gene: TRBD2
V gene: TRBV24-1
J gene: TRBJ2-2
clone size: -
CDR3 length: 15

CDR3 DNA: TGTGCCAGCACTCAAGGGACAGTCATAGATGTCACCTTC
CDR3 protein: CASTQGTVIDVTF
D gene: TRBD1
V gene: TRBV2
J gene: TRBJ1-2
clone size: -
CDR3 length: 13

CDR3 DNA: TGTGCCAGCAGCTTAGCACGGACGACGGGAGGGTTGGACGAGCAGTACTTC
CDR3 protein: CASSLARTTGGLDEQYF
D gene: TRBD2
V gene: TRBV11-3
J gene: TRBJ2-7
clone size: -
CDR3 length: 17

CDR3 DNA: TGTGCCAGCAGCCTCCGGGAGCGACATGAAAAACTGTTTTTT
CDR3 protein: CASSLRERHEKLFF
D gene: -
V gene: TRBV6-5
J gene: TRBJ1-4
clone size: -
CDR3 length: 14

CDR3 DNA: TGTGCCAGCAGCCAAGATTGGGTTTCGGGCACTGAAGCTTTCTTT
CDR3 protein: CASSQDWVSGTEAFF
D gene: -
V gene: TRBV4-2
J gene: TRBJ1-1
clone size: -
CDR3 length: 15

CDR3 DNA: TGTGCCAGCGCGGGACAGGGAGATTCACCCCTCCACTTT
CDR3 protein: CASAGQGDSPLHF
D gene: TRBD1
V gene: TRBV5-6
J gene: TRBJ1-6
clone size: -
CDR3 length: 13

CDR3 DNA: TGTGCCAGTAGTATTAGCGGGAGATTCAGTGAGCAGTTCTTC
CDR3 protein: CASSISGRFSEQFF
D gene: TRBD2
V gene: TRBV19
J gene: TRBJ2-1
clone size: -
CDR3 length: 14

CDR3 DNA: TGTGCCAGCAGCTTAGAAGGGACTAGCGCTAAAGAGACCCAGTACTTC
CDR3 protein: CASSLEGTSAKETQYF
D gene: TRBD2
V gene: TRBV7-9
J gene: TRBJ2-5
clone size: -
CDR3 length: 16

CDR3 DNA: TGTGCCAGCAGCTTAACAGGGGGCGATACAGATACGCAGTATTTT
CDR3 protein: CASSLTGGDTDTQYF
D gene: TRBD1
V gene: TRBV11-2
J gene: TRBJ2-3
clone size: -
CDR3 length: 15

CDR3 DNA: TGCGCCAGCAGCCCGGGGACTAGTCACAATGAGCAGTTCTTC
CDR3 protein: CASSPGTSHNEQFF
D gene: TRBD2
V gene: TRBV5-1
J gene: TRBJ2-1
clone size: -
CDR3 length: 14

CDR3 DNA: TGTGCCAGCAGGGGCGTATCGAACACCGGGGAGCTGTTTTTT
CDR3 protein: CASRGVSNTGELFF
D gene: -
V gene: TRBV2
J gene: TRBJ2-2
clone size: medium-sized
CDR3 length: 14

CDR3 DNA: TGCAGCGTGGAGCCAGGGGGCGGAACAGATACGCAGTATTTT
CDR3 protein: CSVEPGGGTDTQYF
D gene: TRBD1
V gene: TRBV29-1
J gene: TRBJ2-3
clone size: -
CDR3 length: 14

CDR3 DNA: TGTGCCAGTAGTATCGTGGGACTGAGTGAAGCTTTCTTT
CDR3 protein: CASSIVGLSEAFF
D gene: -
V gene: TRBV19
J gene: TRBJ1-1
clone size: once
CDR3 length: 13

CDR3 DNA: TGTGCCAGCAGTTTCGGGGCAGGGGGCACTGAAGCTTTCTTT
CDR3 protein: CASSFGAGGTEAFF
D gene: TRBD1
V gene: TRBV27
J gene: TRBJ1-1
clone size: -
CDR3 length: 14

CDR3 DNA: TGTGCCAGCAGCCGGACAGGGCGAGATCAGCCCCAGCATTTT
CDR3 protein: CASSRTGRDQPQHF
D gene: TRBD1
V gene: TRBV7-8
J gene: TRBJ1-5
clone size: -
CDR3 length: 14

CDR3 DNA: TGTGCCAGCAGTCCCGCCGGGACAGGGGGCTACGAGCAGTACTTC
CDR3 protein: CASSPAGTGGYEQYF
D gene: TRBD1
V gene: TRBV28
J gene: TRBJ2-7
clone size: -
CDR3 length: 15

CDR3 DNA: TGTGCCAGCAGCAAAGGACAGGGAATGGATACGCAGTATTTT
CDR3 protein: CASSKGQGMDTQYF
D gene: TRBD1
V gene: TRBV7-3
J gene: TRBJ2-3
clone size: -
CDR3 length: 14

CDR3 DNA: TGTGCCAGCAGCCAAGACGCTAGCGGGAGGGCTGATACGCAGTATTTT
CDR3 protein: CASSQDASGRADTQYF
D gene: TRBD2
V gene: TRBV3-1/TRBV3-2
J gene: TRBJ2-3
clone size: -
CDR3 length: 16

CDR3 DNA: TGTGCCAGCAGCCCGAGCGGGGGGGCCCAAGAGACCCAGTACTTC
CDR3 protein: CASSPSGGAQETQYF
D gene: TRBD2
V gene: TRBV7-7
J gene: TRBJ2-5
clone size: -
CDR3 length: 15

CDR3 DNA: TGCGCCACCTCGGGACAGGCCAATGAGCAGTTCTTC
CDR3 protein: CATSGQANEQFF
D gene: TRBD1
V gene: TRBV10-1
J gene: TRBJ2-1
clone size: -
CDR3 length: 12

CDR3 DNA: TGTGCCAGAAGTCGGGCCTACAATGAGCAGTTCTTC
CDR3 protein: CARSRAYNEQFF
D gene: -
V gene: TRBV5-3
J gene: TRBJ2-1
clone size: -
CDR3 length: 12

CDR3 DNA: TGTGCCAGCAGCCTCAGGGGGCGGCCGGGGGAAGATACGCAGTATTTT
CDR3 protein: CASSLRGRPGEDTQYF
D gene: TRBD1
V gene: TRBV11-1
J gene: TRBJ2-3
clone size: -
CDR3 length: 16

CDR3 DNA: TGTGCCAGCAGCCAAGAAGTGGCGGGAGGAACAGATACGCAGTATTTT
CDR3 protein: CASSQEVAGGTDTQYF
D gene: TRBD2
V gene: TRBV3-1/TRBV3-2
J gene: TRBJ2-3
clone size: once
CDR3 length: 16

CDR3 DNA: TGTGCCAGCAGTTTGACCGGGACTGAGAACACCGGGGAGCTGTTTTTT
CDR3 protein: CASSLTGTENTGELFF
D gene: -
V gene: TRBV2
J gene: TRBJ2-2
clone size: -
CDR3 length: 16

CDR3 DNA: TGTGCCAGCAGCCATGGGACTAGCGGGAGTGGGCAAGAGACCCAGTACTTC
CDR3 protein: CASSHGTSGSGQETQYF
D gene: TRBD2
V gene: TRBV3-1/TRBV3-2
J gene: TRBJ2-5
clone size: many
CDR3 length: 17

CDR3 DNA: TGTGCCACCAGTGCCGTCCTGACAGGGGGACCCACCGGGGAGCTGTTTTTT
CDR3 protein: CATSAVLTGGPTGELFF
D gene: TRBD1
V gene: TRBV24-1
J gene: TRBJ2-2
clone size: -
CDR3 length: 17

CDR3 DNA: TGCGCCAGCAGCCAAGCTACGCGGGGCGGGGGAACAGATACGCAGTATTTT
CDR3 protein: CASSQATRGGGTDTQYF
D gene: TRBD2
V gene: TRBV4-1
J gene: TRBJ2-3
clone size: -
CDR3 length: 17

CDR3 DNA: TGTGCCAGCAGCTTGAGCCCAGGCGATTCGGGGTTTCCAGATACGCAGTATTTT
CDR3 protein: CASSLSPGDSGFPDTQYF
D gene: -
V gene: TRBV7-2
J gene: TRBJ2-3
clone size: -
CDR3 length: 18

CDR3 DNA: TGTGCCAGCAGCTCGCCGGGACAGGGTGGGCATGGCTACACCTTC
CDR3 protein: CASSSPGQGGHGYTF
D gene: TRBD1
V gene: TRBV7-8
J gene: TRBJ1-2
clone size: -
CDR3 length: 15

CDR3 DNA: TGTGCCAGTAGTCCAGGGGTTGGCACTAATGAAAAACTGTTTTTT
CDR3 protein: CASSPGVGTNEKLFF
D gene: -
V gene: TRBV19
J gene: TRBJ1-4
clone size: -
CDR3 length: 15

CDR3 DNA: TGTGCCAGCAAACTGGCCGGGGACAGTGGCACAGATACGCAGTATTTT
CDR3 protein: CASKLAGDSGTDTQYF
D gene: TRBD1
V gene: TRBV5-6
J gene: TRBJ2-3
clone size: -
CDR3 length: 16

CDR3 DNA: TGCGCCAGCAGCTTGGTTCTGGGGCCTGGAAACACCATATATTTT
CDR3 protein: CASSLVLGPGNTIYF
D gene: -
V gene: TRBV5-1
J gene: TRBJ1-3
clone size: -
CDR3 length: 15

CDR3 DNA: TGCGCCAGCAGCCGGACTAGCGGGGGGGCAGATACGCAGTATTTT
CDR3 protein: CASSRTSGGADTQYF
D gene: TRBD2
V gene: TRBV4-1
J gene: TRBJ2-3
clone size: -
CDR3 length: 15

CDR3 DNA: TGTGCCAGTAGTTCCCCCCAGGGCTACTATGGCTACACCTTC
CDR3 protein: CASSSPQGYYGYTF
D gene: -
V gene: TRBV19
J gene: TRBJ1-2
clone size: -
CDR3 length: 14

CDR3 DNA: TGCAGCGTTGAAACTAGCGAGGGCACAGATACGCAGTATTTT
CDR3 protein: CSVETSEGTDTQYF
D gene: TRBD2
V gene: TRBV29-1
J gene: TRBJ2-3
clone size: -
CDR3 length: 14